The clone carrying this T cell receptor beta chain was counted at least ten times. Its antigen is unidentified. HTBI primers from iRepertoire and Arm-PCR of CDR3 regions yielded the TCR beta libraries. TCRdb recomputed calls from the multiplex PCR reads with MiXCR, one row per CDR3 protein. The sample lists a few hundred thousand distinct CDR3 sequences, 18% occurring once. The CDR3 extends over 16 amino acids. CDR1 and CDR2 (germline): MNHEY, SVGAGI. J was trimmed by 4 bases and V by 2 bases; bases with no gene match: 8. The data are from a study of regulatory T cells in long-lasting Graves disease. Regarding the study as a whole: Small sample size may have lowered accuracy. Those with persistent disease had in common more public clonotypes (more than 2,500) than new patients (roughly 970).

Time point: newly diagnosed GD, antithyroid drugs for less than 3 months. PBMCs were the source of the RNA used for TCR sequencing. These data were likewise used in another study, on T cells in Graves' hyperthyroidism and ophthalmopathy. That work adds: Diagnoses rested on clinical symptoms, serum thyroxine and TRAb, thyroid ultrasound and orbital computed tomography.

The V call is TRBV6-5, the J call TRBJ1-1; 9 nucleotides agree with TRBD1. This receptor was identified in a woman in her thirties with Graves disease. Specimen: peripheral blood mononuclear cells (PBMCs), collected at new diagnosis, from a patient treated with antithyroid drugs. CDR3 coding DNA: TGTGCCAGCAGTTACAACATACAGGGGGCCGGCACTGAAGCTTTCTTT. Translation: CASSYNIQGAGTEAFF.